This TCR beta chain stems from a study of T cells in Graves' hyperthyroidism and ophthalmopathy. RNA transcripts yielded amplified TCR beta CDR3 regions. The TCR CDR3 first-round RT-PCR relied on the HTBI primer set. From the multiplex PCR reads, TCRdb called clonotypes with MiXCR, one entry per CDR3 protein. In the table there are 450,000 to 650,000 distinct CDR3 sequences, less than 25% of which are singletons. Germline V lookup: CDR1 LNHDA, CDR2 SQIVND (reference sequence). V was pared by 11 bases and J by 6 bases, with 20 bases between. There are 14 residues in the CDR3. This clonotype was seen many times.

The clonotype was recovered from a young man with Graves' hyperthyroidism. The sequencing sample was made of blood. This chain uses TRBV19 with TRBJ1-5, with TRBD1 as a possible D gene (6 bases). In DNA form, the CDR3 reads TGTGCCTCTGAGCCGGGGGCCATGGGTCAGCCCCAGCATTTT. Translated: CASEPGAMGQPQHF. The full variable domain, in which reference TRBV19 and TRBJ1-5 provide the parts outside the CDR3, is DGGITQSPKYLFRKEGQNVTLSCEQNLNHDAMYWYRQDPGQGLRLIYYSQIVNDFQKGDIAEGYSVSREKKESFPLTVTSAQKNPTAFYLCASEPGAMGQPQHFGDGTRLSIL.